These T cell receptor beta chains were read from a single sample in a study of OX40 agonist ivuxolimab in advanced cancers. The method was immunoSEQ multiplex PCR; TCRdb's version includes in-frame clones alone and lacks a portion of them. The table records about 49,000 clones, roughly 73% of them present only once. Sequencing used CD4+ or CD8+ T cells sorted from blood, obtained in a trial of the OX40 agonist ivuxolimab. The receptors here all came from an adult with an advanced solid tumor such as melanoma, head and neck, liver or kidney cancer. CDR3s include the opening cysteine and the closing phenylalanine or tryptophan. D genes are given only for firm matches. Some rows mark clone size as missing; the rest say once, few, many or name a class of expanded clone.

CASSIAPGVGEQYF	TGTGCCAGTAGTATAGCTCCGGGAGTGGGAGAGCAGTACTTC	TRBV19	TRBJ2-7	.	few
CASSPPNRISNQPQHF	TGTGCCAGCAGCCCCCCTAACAGAATTAGCAATCAGCCCCAGCATTTT	TRBV5-8	TRBJ1-5	.	.
CASSVGSEQYF	TGTGCCAGCAGTGTGGGGTCCGAGCAGTACTTC	TRBV2	TRBJ2-7	.	.
CASSSPGEYYGYTF	TGTGCCAGCAGCTCCCCAGGAGAATACTATGGCTACACCTTC	TRBV7-9	TRBJ1-2	.	.
CASSSLGGYTF	TGTGCCAGCAGTTCCTTAGGGGGCTACACCTTC	TRBV6-5	TRBJ1-2	.	.
CASSLALGGREGGYTF	TGTGCCAGCAGCTTAGCGCTGGGGGGCAGGGAGGGCGGCTACACCTTC	TRBV11-2	TRBJ1-2	.	.
CASSVDGYEQYF	TGTGCCAGCAGTGTGGACGGGTACGAGCAGTACTTC	TRBV6-5	TRBJ2-7	.	.
CASSFPGQLNTEAFF	TGTGCCAGCAGCTTCCCGGGACAGCTGAACACTGAAGCTTTCTTT	TRBV5-8	TRBJ1-1	TRBD1	once
CASSKTDSNQPQHF	TGTGCCAGCAGCAAGACAGATAGCAACCAGCCCCAGCATTTT	TRBV6-6	TRBJ1-5	.	.
CASSTGGYFNQPQHF	TGTGCCAGCAGTACAGGGGGCTACTTCAATCAGCCCCAGCATTTT	TRBV28	TRBJ1-5	TRBD1	.
CASRAGRNTEAFF	TGTGCCAGCAGAGCGGGACGGAACACTGAAGCTTTCTTT	TRBV7-2	TRBJ1-1	.	.
CASSPIHQYSPLHF	TGTGCCAGCTCACCAATCCATCAGTATTCACCCCTCCACTTT	TRBV18	TRBJ1-6	.	once
CASSFGLAEFDEQFF	TGTGCCAGCAGTTTTGGACTAGCGGAATTCGATGAGCAGTTCTTC	TRBV11-3	TRBJ2-1	TRBD2	.
CASSSQGARTNYGYTF	TGTGCCAGCAGCTCCCAGGGGGCTCGGACTAACTATGGCTACACCTTC	TRBV7-2	TRBJ1-2	TRBD1	.